These T cell receptor beta chains were read from a single sample in a study of cytomegalovirus exposure and HLA in healthy donors. Sequencing was performed with immunoSEQ multiplex PCR; in TCRdb, only in-frame clones are kept and a portion is missing. This table holds approximately 46,000 clones, 72% found once. The sequenced sample was PBMCs. These TCRs come from a man aged 25-40 years in good health and CMV-seronegative. CDR3s leave out the opening cysteine and the closing phenylalanine or tryptophan. Rows may omit the clone size; those that give it use once, few, many or a size class.

clone_size,j_call,v_call,cdr3_aa
once,TRBJ2-3,TRBV5-4,ASSFAGVTQY
.,TRBJ2-7,TRBV4-1,ASSQTGQGSEQY
.,TRBJ2-2,TRBV11-3,ASRGGGTGELF
.,TRBJ2-7,TRBV9,ASSVGGSLSREQY
.,TRBJ2-7,TRBV5-1,ASSLTPPAYEQY
.,TRBJ2-1,TRBV5-4,ASSLAVGRFNEQF
.,TRBJ2-2,TRBV25-1,ASSQLGQGGTGELF
.,TRBJ2-7,TRBV6-1,ASSAGSYYEQY
.,TRBJ2-2,TRBV29-1,SARGNTGELF
.,TRBJ1-5,TRBV10-3,AIREGQFSNQPQH
.,TRBJ1-4,TRBV27,ASSPLRRTNEKLF
.,TRBJ2-7,TRBV6-1,ASSGLSGVPDEQY
.,TRBJ2-2,TRBV7-2,ASRTKAGGPGELF
.,TRBJ1-4,TRBV7-2,ASSSSGRSNEKLF